The clone carrying this T cell receptor beta chain was counted a few times. This sample also contains other DNA sequences that code for the same CDR3. Every isolated RNA sample was fully reverse transcribed, so sequencing captured expressed TCRB transcripts. Data came from immunoSEQ multiplex PCR; TCRdb stores just in-frame clones and leaves some out. This sample has roughly 330,000 clones, with 8% to 13% found just once. The sample is drawn from a study of beta chain features in type 1 diabetes. Study-wide context: Examined across all samples were around 110 million sorted cells.

Germline CDR1 KGHSH, CDR2 LQKENI. The CDR3 spans 15 residues. V shed 0 bases, J shed 6 bases, and the junction held 4 bases outside the gene matches. The chain recombines TRBV18 with TRBJ2-7; 11 nucleotides match TRBD1. Sample: naive CD4+ T cells from blood. This sequence originates from a woman aged 25 to 39 in good health. The CDR3 DNA is TGTGCCAGCTCACCACCCGGGACAGGGGGAGGCGAGCAGTACTTC. It is translated as CASSPPGTGGGEQYF. Full variable domain (missing parts from reference TRBV18 and TRBJ2-7): NAGVMQNPRHLVRRRGQEARLRCSPMKGHSHVYWYRQLPEEGLKFMVYLQKENIIDESGMPKERFSAEFPKEGPSILRIQQVVRGDSAAYFCASSPPGTGGGEQYFGPGTRLTVT.